The clone carrying this TCR beta chain was observed a single time. Antigen specificity is unknown. These data come from a study of cytomegalovirus exposure and HLA in healthy donors. Study-level points and caveats: Exclusion as indistinguishable affected some V segments, including TRBV6-2 and TRBV6-3. Cytomegalovirus status was reportedly diagnosed by the classifier with high specificity and sensitivity. Listed as cytomegalovirus-associated were 150 to 200 TCR beta chains.

Primers for the PCR totalled 60 Vbeta and 13 Jbeta. This table comes from immunoSEQ multiplex PCR, and its TCRdb copy is limited to in-frame clones, with some not included. The sample yields approximately 27,000 clones, roughly 68% seen once. V gave up 1 base and J gave up 5 bases; unmatched junction bases: 3. The length of the CDR3 is 15 residues. Germline lookup yields CDR1 MGHRA and CDR2 YSYEKL. Material: PBMCs. This receptor was taken from a woman aged 45 to 65 in good health and CMV-seronegative. The chain employs TRBV4-1 and TRBJ1-4; TRBD1 matches 8 bases. CDR3 loop: CASSQGTGGNEKLFF. The CDR3 DNA sequence: TGCGCCAGCAGCCAAGGCACAGGGGGAAATGAAAAACTGTTTTTT.